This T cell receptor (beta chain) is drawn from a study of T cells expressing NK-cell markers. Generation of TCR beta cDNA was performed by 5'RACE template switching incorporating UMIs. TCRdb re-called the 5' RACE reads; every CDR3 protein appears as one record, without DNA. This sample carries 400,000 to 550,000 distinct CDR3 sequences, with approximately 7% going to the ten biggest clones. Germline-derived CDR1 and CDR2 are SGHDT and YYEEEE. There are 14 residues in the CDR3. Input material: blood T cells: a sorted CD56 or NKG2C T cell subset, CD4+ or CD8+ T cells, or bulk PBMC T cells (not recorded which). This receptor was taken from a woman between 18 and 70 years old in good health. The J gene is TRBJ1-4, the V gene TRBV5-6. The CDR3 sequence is CASSAPRLEEKLFF.